This T cell receptor (beta chain) originates from a study of cytomegalovirus exposure and HLA in healthy donors. The J segment lost 7 bases and the V segment lost 4 bases, leaving 5 bases of the junction unmatched. This CDR3 is built from 15 residues. Germline CDR1 WNHNN, CDR2 SYGVQD (reference sequence). Researchers ran the PCR with 60 Vbeta and 13 Jbeta primers. TCRdb's copy holds only in-frame clones and misses some; the assay was immunoSEQ multiplex PCR. The sample has tens of thousands of clones, more than 70% seen once; the top ten hold more than 3.5%. Sequencing was performed on PBMCs. This chain links TRBV10-1 with TRBJ2-1, with 12 nucleotides matching TRBD2. The TCR was taken from a man aged 25-40 years in good health and CMV-seronegative. The CDR3 nucleotides are TGCGCCAGCAGTGCCGGGACTAGCGGGCCTAATGAGCAGTTCTTC. This translates into CASSAGTSGPNEQFF.